These 24 T cell receptor beta chains originate from one sample sequenced in a study of blood T cell repertoires in COVID-19. Profiled with immunoSEQ multiplex PCR; TCRdb holds only in-frame clones, not every one. Of 90,000 or so clones in the sample, approximately 88% were seen once. Material for sequencing was peripheral blood. These TCRs come from a man older than 75 with acute or convalescent COVID-19.

The chain combines TRBV1 with TRBJ2-1; the tabulated D call, TRBD2, remains unverified against the DNA. TRBV1 is listed as a pseudogene. The CDR3 has 16 residues. Written as DNA, the CDR3 is TGCACCAGCAGCCAAGGGCGACTAGCGCAGTACAATGAGCAGTTCTTC. Translated, it gives CTSSQGRLAQYNEQFF.

The chain has TRBV6-5 and TRBJ2-7; TRBD1 aligns across 7 bases. CDR1 MNHEY and CDR2 SVGAGI come from the germline V gene. The CDR3 spans 13 residues. V was pared by 6 bases and J by 4 bases, with 6 bases of the junction left unmatched. The CDR3 DNA follows: TGTGCCAGCAGGAACACACAGGGGTACGAGCAGTACTTC. This encodes CASRNTQGYEQYF.

V is TRBV5-1 and J is TRBJ1-2, with D tentatively TRBD1 (6 bases). This CDR3 comprises 14 residues. Germline V gene lookup returns CDR1 SGHRS and CDR2 YFSETQ. Between the trimmed V and J ends, which lost 4 bases and 7 bases, there was a span of 17 bases. CDR3 nucleotides: TGCGCCAGCAGCCCCGGTGGCGGGGGCTTTGGCTACACCTTC. Encoded protein: CASSPGGGGFGYTF.

This chain connects TRBV4-3 to TRBJ1-2; D possibly corresponds to TRBD1 (6 bases). Per the germline V gene, CDR1 is LGHNA and CDR2 is YSLEER. Trimming took off 0 bases at V and 3 bases at J, with 11 bases between the two ends. The CDR3 consists of 15 residues. The CDR3 DNA follows: TGCGCCAGCAGCCAAGATAACAGGGCGGACTATGGCTACACCTTC. Translation: CASSQDNRADYGYTF.

J is TRBJ2-1 and V is TRBV6-2 or TRBV6-3; 9 bases are a match to TRBD1. Losses at the gene ends were 4 bases for V and 5 bases for J; bases not matched to a gene: 9. Germline assignment: CDR1 MNHEY and CDR2 SVGEGT. This CDR3 has 16 residues. The CDR3 is CASSWADRGFHNEQFF. Written as DNA, the CDR3 is TGTGCCAGCAGTTGGGCAGACAGGGGGTTTCACAATGAGCAGTTCTTC.

This chain links TRBV5-1 with TRBJ1-3, with 7 bases that match TRBD1. The CDR3 totals 16 residues. V was pared by 0 bases and J by 0 bases, with 3 bases of the junction left unmatched. Germline CDR1 and CDR2: SGHRS and YFSETQ. The CDR3 region has the DNA TGCGCCAGCAGCTTGGATGGACAGGACTCTGGAAACACCATATATTTT. Its translation is CASSLDGQDSGNTIYF.

This clone appeared once. The genes are TRBV2 and TRBJ1-1, with a weak D call TRBD1 (6 bases). Looked up from germline, CDR1 is SNHLY and CDR2 is FYNNEI. This CDR3 region has 13 residues. V lost 6 bases, J lost 4 bases, and 12 bases lay in between. CDR3 protein: CASRLEGGTEAFF. CDR3 sequence (DNA): TGTGCCAGCAGATTGGAAGGGGGCACTGAAGCTTTCTTT.

The chain uses TRBV3-1 (or the pseudogene TRBV3-2) and TRBJ2-4, with D maybe TRBD2 (6 bases). With 4 bases removed from V and 1 base from J, the gap between germline ends came to 8 bases. The CDR3 extends over 14 amino acids. Germline CDR1 LGHDT, CDR2 YNNKEL (reference sequence). As DNA, the CDR3 is TGTGCCAGCAGCCCAACTAGCGCCAAAAACATTCAGTACTTC. Its translation is CASSPTSAKNIQYF.

This rearrangement joins TRBV19 to TRBJ1-5, with 8 bases that match TRBD1. Per the germline V gene, CDR1 is LNHDA and CDR2 is SQIVND (reference sequence). The CDR3 totals 13 residues. J lost 6 bases, V lost 5 bases, and 3 bases had no gene match. The CDR3 region is CASSVQGAQPQHF. The CDR3 DNA follows: TGTGCCAGTAGTGTGCAGGGGGCTCAGCCCCAGCATTTT. Full variable domain (remainder filled in from reference TRBV19 and TRBJ1-5): DGGITQSPKYLFRKEGQNVTLSCEQNLNHDAMYWYRQDPGQGLRLIYYSQIVNDFQKGDIAEGYSVSREKKESFPLTVTSAQKNPTAFYLCASSVQGAQPQHFGDGTRLSIL.

The chain has TRBV23-1 and TRBJ2-1, with a tentative D call TRBD1 (6 bases). TRBV23-1 is an ORF; its function is uncertain. The CDR3 is 15 amino acids. V was pared by 6 bases and J by 0 bases, with 12 bases between. DNA of the CDR3: TGCGCCAGCAGAAGGGACATCAGCTCCTACAATGAGCAGTTCTTC. It encodes CASRRDISSYNEQFF.

The V and J genes are TRBV4-2 and TRBJ2-3; the match to TRBD2 covers 8 bases. Losses at the gene ends were 1 base for V and 2 bases for J; bases not matched to a gene: 8. Germline-derived CDR1 and CDR2 are LGHNA and YNFKEQ. This CDR3 has 17 residues. CDR3 DNA: TGTGCCAGCAGCCAAGTCTCAGCGGGGGTCTTCACAGATACGCAGTATTTT. Its protein is CASSQVSAGVFTDTQYF.

V usage is TRBV6-5 and J usage is TRBJ1-6; D possibly corresponds to TRBD1 (6 bases). The CDR3 sequence is 16 residues long. From germline, CDR1 is MNHEY and CDR2 SVGAGI. The ends were cut back, 0 bases at V and 6 bases at J, with 12 bases in the middle. In DNA, the CDR3 is TGTGCCAGCAGTTACTCTGGACAGTTTTCTAATTCACCCCTCCACTTT. Encoded protein: CASSYSGQFSNSPLHF.

This clone appeared a single time. The V and J genes are TRBV9 and TRBJ2-5; the match to TRBD2 covers 10 bases. Losses at the gene ends were 4 bases for V and 5 bases for J; bases not matched to a gene: 11. CDR3 length: 16 residues. From germline, CDR1 is SGDLS and CDR2 YYNGEE. This CDR3 reads CASSPRQRGGRETQYF. CDR3 DNA: TGTGCCAGCAGCCCGCGGCAGCGGGGGGGCCGGGAGACCCAGTACTTC.

The chain is built from TRBV27 and TRBJ2-1, with D maybe TRBD1 (6 bases). The CDR3 is 15 residues long. The V gene's germline CDR1 is MNHEY and CDR2 SMNVEV (reference sequence). V was trimmed by 5 bases and J by 0 bases, leaving 11 bases between them. This chain's CDR3 is CASSTNRDSYNEQFF. In DNA, the CDR3 is TGTGCCAGCAGTACAAACAGGGACTCCTACAATGAGCAGTTCTTC.

The chain has TRBV29-1 and TRBJ1-2; D is possibly TRBD1 (6 bases). V gave up 6 bases and J gave up 1 base, with 9 bases separating them. Germline V gene lookup returns CDR1 SQVTM and CDR2 ANQGSEA. The CDR3 spans 12 residues. The CDR3 DNA is TGCAGCGTGGGGGCGATTAACTATGGCTACACCTTC. Its translation is CSVGAINYGYTF.

V and J are TRBV29-1 and TRBJ1-2, with no clear D. Germline-derived CDR1 and CDR2 are SQVTM and ANQGSEA. The CDR3 contains 14 residues. V was clipped by 5 bases and J by 0 bases, with 13 bases between them. In nucleotides, the CDR3 is TGCAGCGTTAATACTGACAACTCTAACTATGGCTACACCTTC. Protein sequence: CSVNTDNSNYGYTF.

With regard to this clone: In the same sample, other DNA sequences code for this CDR3. This chain uses TRBV7-3 with TRBJ1-1, with TRBD1 as a possible D gene (6 bases). This CDR3 has 14 residues. Per the germline V gene, CDR1 is SGHTA and CDR2 is FQGTGA. Trimming cost V 2 bases and J 1 base, with 8 bases left between them. The CDR3 DNA follows: TGTGCCAGCAGCTTAGGGGGCCAGAACACTGAAGCTTTCTTT. This codes for CASSLGGQNTEAFF.

The rearrangement uses TRBV5-4 and TRBJ1-1; no clear D gene. Per germline, CDR1 SGHNT and CDR2 YYREEE (reference sequence). The V end lost 0 bases, the J end lost 4 bases, and 13 bases lay between the germline ends. CDR3 size: 15 residues. For the CDR3, the DNA is TGTGCCAGCAGCTTGGATCCGAGGGTGGGCACTGAAGCTTTCTTT. Translating it yields CASSLDPRVGTEAFF.

The chain links TRBV11-2 to TRBJ2-7; 7 positions match TRBD1. CDR1 and CDR2 from the germline V gene are SGHAT and FQNNGV. With 5 bases clipped from V and 5 bases from J, the junction kept 6 bases outside the gene matches. The CDR3 spans 13 residues. As DNA, the CDR3 is TGTGCCAGCAGCGCATCGACAGGGAACGAGCAGTACTTC. Protein sequence: CASSASTGNEQYF.

The chain uses TRBV28 and TRBJ2-3, with 7 bases that match TRBD2. This CDR3 region has 15 residues. Germline assignment: CDR1 MDHEN and CDR2 SYDVKM. J gave up 5 bases and V 5 bases, and 10 bases lay outside the gene matches. CDR3: CASSPGYAGEDTQYF. In nucleotides, the CDR3 is TGTGCCAGCAGTCCCGGCTACGCGGGAGAAGATACGCAGTATTTT.

This clone is a singleton in its sample. The genes are TRBV6-2 or TRBV6-3 and TRBJ1-5, with D tentatively TRBD1 (6 bases). The germline V gene encodes CDR1 MNHEY and CDR2 SVGEGT. Trimming removed 0 bases from V and 2 bases from J, with 8 bases in between. The CDR3 has 15 amino acids. The CDR3 region has the DNA TGTGCCAGCAGTTACTCGAGGACAGGCAATCAGCCCCAGCATTTT. Residues: CASSYSRTGNQPQHF.

The chain is built from TRBV11-1 and TRBJ1-1, with 8 bases aligning to TRBD1. The CDR3 contains 12 residues. Germline CDR1 reads SGHAT; CDR2 reads FQDESV (reference sequence). J gave up 8 bases and V 2 bases, and 1 base lay outside the gene matches. This chain's CDR3 is CASSLQGAEAFF. CDR3 coding DNA: TGTGCCAGCAGCTTACAGGGGGCGGAAGCTTTCTTT. Full variable domain (remainder filled in from reference TRBV11-1 and TRBJ1-1): EAEVAQSPRYKITEKSQAVAFWCDPISGHATLYWYRQILGQGPELLVQFQDESVVDDSQLPKDRFSAERLKGVDSTLKIQPAELGDSAMYLCASSLQGAEAFFGQGTRLTVV.

The V call is TRBV7-2, the J call TRBJ1-1; a weak D match, TRBD1 (6 bases). The CDR3 extends over 14 amino acids. V was shortened by 4 bases and J by 1 base, with 10 bases between the two germline ends. Germline assignment: CDR1 SGHTA and CDR2 FQGNSA. The CDR3 nucleotides are TGTGCCAGCAGCTCTCGGACAGCGAACACTGAAGCTTTCTTT. This translates into CASSSRTANTEAFF.

The chain couples TRBV10-2 to TRBJ1-5; D uncertain. The germline V and J ends were trimmed by 5 bases and 7 bases, with 12 bases remaining between them. The CDR3 is 13 amino acids. Germline V gene sequence: CDR1 WSHSY, CDR2 SAAADI. The CDR3 sequence: CASSSLLGQPQHF. The DNA for the CDR3 is TGCGCCAGCAGTTCTCTACTAGGGCAGCCCCAGCATTTT.